These T cell receptor beta chains were read from a single sample in a study of blood T cell repertoires in COVID-19. TCRdb's table, derived via immunoSEQ multiplex PCR, lists solely in-frame clones and lacks some. The sample gives 200,000 to 300,000 clones, more than 75% of which show up once; under 15% is in the top ten. The source material was peripheral blood. These receptors were taken from a woman in her fifties or sixties with active or convalescent COVID-19. Both conserved end residues are part of each CDR3. Each record gives: V gene, D gene, clone size, J gene, CDR3 protein, CDR3 DNA. A D gene is named only where the DNA matches it firmly. The listing skips clone size in some rows; elsewhere it reads once, few, many or a size class.

TRBV7-2	TRBD1	.	TRBJ1-5	CASSLHVTGDSQPQHF	TGTGCCAGCAGCTTACACGTGACAGGGGACAGTCAGCCCCAGCATTTT
TRBV9	.	.	TRBJ1-2	CASSPGRAPWGYGYTF	TGTGCCAGCAGCCCCGGCAGGGCCCCATGGGGCTATGGCTACACCTTC
TRBV30	.	.	TRBJ2-2	CAWSVLRGGTGELFF	TGTGCCTGGAGTGTACTCCGGGGTGGTACCGGGGAGCTGTTTTTT
TRBV19	.	.	TRBJ1-2	CASSIGRVYGYTF	TGTGCCAGTAGTATTGGGAGGGTCTATGGCTACACCTTC
TRBV7-3	TRBD2	.	TRBJ2-3	CASSAGLAGETDTQYF	TGTGCCAGCAGCGCGGGACTAGCGGGGGAGACAGATACGCAGTATTTT
TRBV5-8	.	.	TRBJ1-5	CASSLWQGGDQPQHF	TGTGCCAGCAGCTTATGGCAGGGCGGGGATCAGCCCCAGCATTTT
TRBV4-2	.	.	TRBJ1-3	CASSQGSRGSGNTIYF	TGTGCCAGCAGCCAAGGCTCCAGGGGCTCTGGAAACACCATATATTTT
TRBV9	.	.	TRBJ1-2	CASSVGTDFGRDYYGYTF	TGTGCCAGCAGCGTAGGAACGGATTTTGGCAGAGACTACTATGGCTACACCTTC
TRBV30	.	.	TRBJ1-1	CAWSASRDTIMNTEAFF	TGTGCCTGGAGTGCGAGCCGGGACACCATCATGAACACTGAAGCTTTCTTT
TRBV5-6	.	few	TRBJ1-3	CASSLTSGNTIYF	TGTGCCAGCAGCTTGACTTCAGGAAACACCATATATTTT